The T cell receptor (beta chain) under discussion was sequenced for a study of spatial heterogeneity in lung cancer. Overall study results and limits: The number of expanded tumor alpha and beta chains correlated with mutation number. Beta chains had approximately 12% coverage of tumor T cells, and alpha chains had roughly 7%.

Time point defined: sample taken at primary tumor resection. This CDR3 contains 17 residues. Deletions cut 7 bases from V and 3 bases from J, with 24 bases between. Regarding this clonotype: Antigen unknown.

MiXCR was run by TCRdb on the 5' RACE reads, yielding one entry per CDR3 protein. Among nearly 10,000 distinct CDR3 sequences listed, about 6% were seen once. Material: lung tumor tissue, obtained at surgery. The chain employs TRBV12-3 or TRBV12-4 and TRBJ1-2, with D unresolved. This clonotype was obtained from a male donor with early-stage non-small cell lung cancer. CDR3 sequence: CASTPFPFPTRDYGYTF. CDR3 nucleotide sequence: TGTGCCAGCACCCCTTTTCCTTTTCCTACTCGAGACTATGGCTACACCTTC.